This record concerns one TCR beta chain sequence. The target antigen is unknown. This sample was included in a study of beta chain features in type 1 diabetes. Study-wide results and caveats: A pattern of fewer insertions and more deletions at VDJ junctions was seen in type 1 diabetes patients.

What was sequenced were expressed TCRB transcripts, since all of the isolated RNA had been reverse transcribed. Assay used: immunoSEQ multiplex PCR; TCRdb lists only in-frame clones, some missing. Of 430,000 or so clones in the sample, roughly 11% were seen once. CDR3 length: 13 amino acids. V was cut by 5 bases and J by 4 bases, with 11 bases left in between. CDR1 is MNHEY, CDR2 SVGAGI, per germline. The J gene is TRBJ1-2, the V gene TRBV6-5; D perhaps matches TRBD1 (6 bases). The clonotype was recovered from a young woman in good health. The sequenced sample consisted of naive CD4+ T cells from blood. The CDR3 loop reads CASSPDRFYGYTF. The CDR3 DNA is TGTGCCAGCAGTCCCGACAGGTTCTATGGCTACACCTTC.